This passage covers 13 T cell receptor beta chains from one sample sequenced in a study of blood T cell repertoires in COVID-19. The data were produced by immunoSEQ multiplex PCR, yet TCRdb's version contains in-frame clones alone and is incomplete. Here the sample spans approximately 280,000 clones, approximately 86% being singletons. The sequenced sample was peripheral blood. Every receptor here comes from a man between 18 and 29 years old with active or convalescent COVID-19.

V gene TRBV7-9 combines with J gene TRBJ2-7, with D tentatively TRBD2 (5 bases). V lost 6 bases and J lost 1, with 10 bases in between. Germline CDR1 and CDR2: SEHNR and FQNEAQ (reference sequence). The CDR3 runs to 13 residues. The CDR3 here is CASRQEGSYEQYF. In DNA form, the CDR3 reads TGTGCCAGCAGACAAGAGGGTTCCTACGAGCAGTACTTC.

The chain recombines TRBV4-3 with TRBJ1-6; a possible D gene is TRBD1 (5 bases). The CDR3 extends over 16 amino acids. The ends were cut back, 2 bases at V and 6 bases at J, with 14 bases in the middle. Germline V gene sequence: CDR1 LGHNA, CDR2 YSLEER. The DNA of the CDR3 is TGCGCCAGCAGCCAATCCTGGGGGGGAGGTAATTCACCCCTCCACTTT. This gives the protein CASSQSWGGGNSPLHF.

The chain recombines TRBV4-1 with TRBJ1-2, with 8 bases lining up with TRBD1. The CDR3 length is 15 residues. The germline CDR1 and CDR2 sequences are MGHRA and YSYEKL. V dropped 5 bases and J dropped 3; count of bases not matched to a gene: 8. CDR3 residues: CASSFRPGQDYGYTF. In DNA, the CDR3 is TGCGCCAGCAGCTTTAGGCCGGGACAGGACTATGGCTACACCTTC.

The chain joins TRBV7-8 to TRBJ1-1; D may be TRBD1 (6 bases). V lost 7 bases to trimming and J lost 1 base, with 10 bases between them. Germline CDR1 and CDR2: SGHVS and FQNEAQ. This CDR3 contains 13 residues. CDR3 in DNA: TGTGCCAGCACCGGACAGCCGAACACTGAAGCTTTCTTT. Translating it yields CASTGQPNTEAFF.

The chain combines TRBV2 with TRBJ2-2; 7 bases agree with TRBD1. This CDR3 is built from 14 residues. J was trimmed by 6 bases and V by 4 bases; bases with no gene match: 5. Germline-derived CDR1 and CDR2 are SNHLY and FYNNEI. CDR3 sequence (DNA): TGTGCCAGCAGTGGAGACAGGGAAGCCGGGGAGCTGTTTTTT. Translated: CASSGDREAGELFF.

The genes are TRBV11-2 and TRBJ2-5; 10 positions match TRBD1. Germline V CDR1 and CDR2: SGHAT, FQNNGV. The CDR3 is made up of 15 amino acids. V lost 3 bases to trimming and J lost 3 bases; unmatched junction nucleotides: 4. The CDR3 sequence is CASSFGTGDKETQYF. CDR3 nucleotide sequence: TGTGCCAGCAGCTTCGGGACAGGGGATAAAGAGACCCAGTACTTC.

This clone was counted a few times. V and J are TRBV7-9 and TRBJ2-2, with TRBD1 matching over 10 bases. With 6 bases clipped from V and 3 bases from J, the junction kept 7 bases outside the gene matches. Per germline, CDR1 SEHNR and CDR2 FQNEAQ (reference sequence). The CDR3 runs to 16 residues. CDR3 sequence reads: CASSRGTGDDTGELFF. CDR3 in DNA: TGTGCCAGCAGTCGAGGGACAGGGGACGACACCGGGGAGCTGTTTTTT. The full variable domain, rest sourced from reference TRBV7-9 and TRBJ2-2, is DTGVSQNPRHKITKRGQNVTFRCDPISEHNRLYWYRQTLGQGPEFLTYFQNEAQLEKSRLLSDRFSAERPKGSFSTLEIQRTEQGDSAMYLCASSRGTGDDTGELFFGEGSRLTVL.

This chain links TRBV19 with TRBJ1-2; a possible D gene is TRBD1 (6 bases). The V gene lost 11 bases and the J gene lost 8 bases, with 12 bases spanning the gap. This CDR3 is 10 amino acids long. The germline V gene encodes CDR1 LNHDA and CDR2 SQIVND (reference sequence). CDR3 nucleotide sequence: TGTGCCGTTGGGACAACGGGCTACACCTTC. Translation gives CAVGTTGYTF.

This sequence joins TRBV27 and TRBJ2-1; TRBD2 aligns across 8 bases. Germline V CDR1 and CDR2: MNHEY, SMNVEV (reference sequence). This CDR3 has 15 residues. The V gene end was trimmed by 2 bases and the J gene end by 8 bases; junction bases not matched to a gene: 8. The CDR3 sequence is CASSLKPGGRDEQFF. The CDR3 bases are TGTGCCAGCAGTTTAAAGCCGGGGGGGCGGGATGAGCAGTTCTTC.

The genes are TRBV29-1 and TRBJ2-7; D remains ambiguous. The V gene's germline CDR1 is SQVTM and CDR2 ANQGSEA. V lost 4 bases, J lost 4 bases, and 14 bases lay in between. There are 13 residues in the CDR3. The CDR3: CSVVRGFGYEQYF. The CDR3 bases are TGCAGCGTTGTGAGAGGCTTTGGGTACGAGCAGTACTTC.

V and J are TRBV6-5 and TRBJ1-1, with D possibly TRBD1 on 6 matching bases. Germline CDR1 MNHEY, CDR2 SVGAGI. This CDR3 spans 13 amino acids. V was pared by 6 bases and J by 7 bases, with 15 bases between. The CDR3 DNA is TGTGCCAGCAGACGAGACTTAGGGGGTGAAGCTTTCTTT. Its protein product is CASRRDLGGEAFF.

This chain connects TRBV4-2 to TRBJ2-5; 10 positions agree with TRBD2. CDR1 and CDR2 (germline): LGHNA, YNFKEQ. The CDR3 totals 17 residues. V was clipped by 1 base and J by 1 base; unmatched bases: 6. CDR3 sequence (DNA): TGTGCCAGCAGCCAAGGTCTAAGCGGGGGGGCCCAAGAGACCCAGTACTTC. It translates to CASSQGLSGGAQETQYF.

The CDR3 reads CASSLDRGINQPQHF. CDR3 DNA: TGTGCCAGCAGCTTGGACAGGGGGATAAATCAGCCCCAGCATTTT. The chain combines TRBV5-4 with TRBJ1-5, with 8 bases identical to TRBD1. The CDR3 is made up of 15 amino acids. The V segment lost 0 bases and the J segment 4 bases; nucleotides outside the gene matches: 3. CDR1 is SGHNT, CDR2 YYREEE, per germline (reference sequence).